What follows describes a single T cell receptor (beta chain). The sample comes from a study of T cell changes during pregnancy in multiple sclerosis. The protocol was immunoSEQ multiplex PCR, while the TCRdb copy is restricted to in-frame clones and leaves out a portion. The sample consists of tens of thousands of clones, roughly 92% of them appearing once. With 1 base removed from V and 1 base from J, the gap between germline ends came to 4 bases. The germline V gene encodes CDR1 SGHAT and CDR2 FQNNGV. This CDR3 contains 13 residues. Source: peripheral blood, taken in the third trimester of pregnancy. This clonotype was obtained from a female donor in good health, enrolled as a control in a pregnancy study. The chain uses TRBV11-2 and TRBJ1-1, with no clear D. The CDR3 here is CASSLGQNTEAFF. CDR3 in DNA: TGTGCCAGCAGCTTAGGACAGAACACTGAAGCTTTCTTT.